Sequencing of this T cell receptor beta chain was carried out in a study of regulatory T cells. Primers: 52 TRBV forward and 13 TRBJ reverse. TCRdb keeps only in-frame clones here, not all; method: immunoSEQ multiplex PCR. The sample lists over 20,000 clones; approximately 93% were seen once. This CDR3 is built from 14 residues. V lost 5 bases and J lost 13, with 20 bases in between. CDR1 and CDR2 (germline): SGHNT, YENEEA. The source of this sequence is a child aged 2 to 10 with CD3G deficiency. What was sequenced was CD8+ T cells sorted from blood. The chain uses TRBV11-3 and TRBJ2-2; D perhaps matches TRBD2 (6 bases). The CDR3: CASSQTSPSNGLFF. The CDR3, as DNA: TGTGCCAGCAGCCAGACTAGTCCCAGCAATGGGCTGTTTTTT.